The next 15 T cell receptor delta chains were all read from a single sample in a study of human gamma delta and Vdelta1 T cells. TCRdb re-called clones from the PCR reads using CATT. Of about 14,000 delta-chain clones in the sample, roughly 45% were seen once. These TCRs are of unknown antigen specificity. The sequenced sample was Vdelta1 gamma-delta T cells from blood grown in culture (DOT cells). The receptors shown here come from a human donor in good health.

The chain couples TRDV1 to TRDJ3, with 8 bases lining up with TRDD3. The germline V gene encodes CDR1 TSWWSYY and CDR2 QGS. Trimming cost V 4 bases and J 0 bases; bases outside gene matches: 38. The CDR3 runs 29 residues. This CDR3 reads CALGGGKPRRAQGGQPGGHSSWDTRQMFF. The CDR3 bases are TGTGCTCTTGGGGGAGGGAAACCTCGCCGGGCTCAAGGGGGCCAACCTGGGGGACACAGCTCCTGGGACACCCGACAGATGTTTTTC.

This chain joins TRDV1 and TRDJ1; weak D call: TRDD3 (6 bases). This CDR3 region has 18 residues. The germline CDR1 and CDR2 sequences are TSWWSYY and QGS. Trimming removed 2 bases at V and 0 bases at J, with 19 bases between. The CDR3 protein is CALGEDTTRGGYTDKLIF. CDR3 nucleotides: TGTGCTCTTGGGGAAGATACGACGCGGGGAGGGTACACCGATAAACTCATCTTT.

The rearrangement joins TRDV1 to TRDJ1, with D tentatively TRDD3 (6 bases). The V gene lost 0 bases and the J gene lost 3 bases, with 26 bases spanning the gap. This CDR3 contains 20 residues. Germline V lookup: CDR1 TSWWSYY, CDR2 QGS. CDR3: CALGELLPKFGGRTPDKLIF. As DNA, the CDR3 is TGTGCTCTTGGGGAACTTCTCCCCAAATTTGGGGGGAGGACTCCCGATAAACTCATCTTT.

The chain employs TRDV1 and TRDJ2; 9 positions match TRDD3. Per the germline V gene, CDR1 is TSWWSYY and CDR2 is QGS. Losses at the gene ends were 0 bases for V and 3 bases for J; bases not matched to a gene: 29. The length of the CDR3 is 25 residues. DNA of the CDR3: TGTGCTCTTGGGGAACTTTCCCCCGCCCCTAGCTGGGGATACGCGTCTCCTGGGATGACAGCACAACTCTTCTTT. Translating it yields CALGELSPAPSWGYASPGMTAQLFF.

The chain links TRDV1 to TRDJ1, with TRDD3 identical over 8 bases. CDR3 length equals 17 residues. CDR1 is TSWWSYY, CDR2 QGS, per germline. The V and J ends lost 5 bases and 1 base, in that order; junction bases with no gene match: 12. The CDR3 sequence: CALGPVQDWGITDKLIF. DNA for the CDR3: TGTGCTCTTGGGCCAGTACAGGATTGGGGGATCACCGATAAACTCATCTTT.

There are a few counts of this clone. This chain links TRDV1 with TRDJ1, with 8 bases matching TRDD3. Trimming took 4 bases from V and 0 from J; bases not matched to a gene: 22. CDR3 length equals 21 residues. Germline V lookup: CDR1 TSWWSYY, CDR2 QGS. The CDR3 DNA reads as TGTGCTCTTGGGGCCTTAAGGCCTTCTACCGTACTGGGGGTTTACACCGATAAACTCATCTTT. Its protein is CALGALRPSTVLGVYTDKLIF.

This clone was counted a single time. This rearrangement joins TRDV1 to TRDJ1; 7 nucleotides match TRDD3. V was clipped by 1 base and J by 0 bases; unmatched bases: 17. Germline CDR1 TSWWSYY, CDR2 QGS. This CDR3 has 20 amino acids. For the CDR3, the DNA is TGTGCTCTTGGGGAACAGATTATCACACTGGGGATAGGGTACACCGATAAACTCATCTTT. Protein product: CALGEQIITLGIGYTDKLIF.

The rearrangement uses TRDV1 and TRDJ1, with 7 bases that match TRDD3. The V gene end was trimmed by 4 bases and the J gene end by 0 bases; junction bases not matched to a gene: 23. CDR1 is TSWWSYY, CDR2 QGS, per germline. The CDR3 has 21 residues. CDR3 loop: CALGGRGGITGDLTYTDKLIF. The CDR3, as DNA: TGTGCTCTTGGGGGCAGAGGGGGGATTACTGGGGACTTAACGTACACCGATAAACTCATCTTT.

V usage is TRDV1 and J usage is TRDJ1; TRDD3 agrees at 12 bases. V dropped 2 bases and J dropped 2; count of bases not matched to a gene: 30. Germline V CDR1 and CDR2: TSWWSYY, QGS. The length of the CDR3 is 25 residues. DNA of the CDR3: TGTGCTCTTGGGGAAAATCCGAATTACCTTCCTCCGGCAACTGGGGGATACATTGGGACCGATAAACTCATCTTT. Translating it yields CALGENPNYLPPATGGYIGTDKLIF.

The J gene is TRDJ1, the V gene TRDV1; perhaps D is TRDD2 or TRDD3 (6 bases each). The ends were cut back, 4 bases at V and 0 bases at J, with 30 bases in the middle. Per the germline V gene, CDR1 is TSWWSYY and CDR2 is QGS. The CDR3 totals 21 residues. This chain's CDR3 is CALGGTNYWAPTHTHTDKLIF. The CDR3 DNA reads as TGTGCTCTTGGGGGAACTAACTACTGGGCTCCTACTCATACCCACACCGATAAACTCATCTTT.

This clone was seen more than once but under ten times. This chain connects TRDV1 to TRDJ2, with TRDD3 identical over 9 bases. Trimming cost V 3 bases and J 8 bases; bases outside gene matches: 37. CDR3 length: 25 amino acids. Germline CDR1 reads TSWWSYY; CDR2 reads QGS. CDR3 sequence (DNA): TGTGCTCTTGGGGAGCTTTTGCGTCCTCGGGTGCGAAAAAATACTGGGGGAACCTTGGGGGCACAACTCTTCTTT. This translates into CALGELLRPRVRKNTGGTLGAQLFF.

In the case of this clone: The sample holds other DNA sequences that translate to the same CDR3. The assigned J gene is TRDJ3, but the V gene is uncalled. The CDR3 length is 10 residues. The CDR3 coding sequence is TGCTCCGGGGACACCCGTCAGATGTTTTTC. This codes for CSGDTRQMFF.

The V and J genes are TRDV1 and TRDJ1; 12 nucleotides align to TRDD3. V lost 5 bases, J lost 4 bases, and 14 bases stayed unmatched. The CDR3 is made up of 18 amino acids. CDR1 is TSWWSYY, CDR2 QGS, per germline. CDR3 in DNA: TGTGCTCTTGGGCAGCTCACAACCCCTGGGGGATACGGCGATAAACTCATCTTT. Encoded protein: CALGQLTTPGGYGDKLIF.

This clone was picked up one time. The chain has TRDV1 and TRDJ1, with 10 bases lining up with TRDD3. Germline loops: CDR1 TSWWSYY, CDR2 QGS. The CDR3 has 22 amino acids. V gave up 1 base and J gave up 1 base; unmatched junction bases: 21. DNA for the CDR3: TGTGCTCTTGGGGAACAAAACCCATCTTCCTCAATACTGGGGGATTTCACCGATAAACTCATCTTT. Translated: CALGEQNPSSSILGDFTDKLIF.

This chain joins TRDV1 and TRDJ1; the match to TRDD3 covers 9 bases. The CDR3 is made up of 17 amino acids. Germline CDR1 reads TSWWSYY; CDR2 reads QGS. The junction had 13 bases not matched to a gene; V was cut back by 5 bases and J by 3 bases. The CDR3 reads CALGCRRELGDPDKLIF. In DNA, the CDR3 is TGTGCTCTTGGGTGCCGGCGGGAACTGGGGGACCCCGATAAACTCATCTTT.